This is a list of T cell receptor beta chains from one sample in a study of blood T cell repertoires in COVID-19. The method was immunoSEQ multiplex PCR; TCRdb's version includes in-frame clones alone and lacks a portion of them. The table lists around 290,000 clones, 88% of them singletons. Sequencing was carried out using PBMCs or T cells enriched from blood (not recorded which). These TCRs come from a woman in her sixties in a cohort exposed to, infected with or recovered from COVID-19 (not recorded which). Each CDR3 is given without its conserved first and last residue.

TRBV6-2/TRBV6-3	TRBJ1-4	ASSDGTGSHANEKLF
TRBV6-4	TRBJ1-3	ASSDSTGPSGNTIY
TRBV4-1	TRBJ1-4	ASSRMLGQGAGISEKLF
TRBV6-2/TRBV6-3	TRBJ2-2	ASSYGRVVSGELF
TRBV15	TRBJ1-2	ATSSRALYGYT
TRBV9	TRBJ2-1	ASSFTTSGTYNEQF
TRBV15	TRBJ1-2	ATSVGGGYT
TRBV18	TRBJ2-1	ASSGRVSSYNEQF
TRBV3-1/TRBV3-2	TRBJ2-1	ASSPPLSGSRDEQF
TRBV2	TRBJ1-5	ASSEFRDQPQH
TRBV6-5	TRBJ2-2	ASSYSRIRVTGELF
TRBV5-1	TRBJ2-7	ASSLQGSSYEQY
TRBV28	TRBJ1-4	ASSKGQIATNEKLF
TRBV4-2	TRBJ2-2	ASSQSDRAGTGELF
TRBV9	TRBJ2-2	ASSVSTLVSGRSTGELF
TRBV6-1	TRBJ1-1	ASSEGPTDRVREAF
TRBV5-1	TRBJ2-3	ASSLGTSGTGDTQY
TRBV19	TRBJ1-2	ASCRLQGSYGYT
TRBV23-1	TRBJ2-7	ASSQGGLNSYEQY
TRBV10-3	TRBJ1-1	AITSGGARMTEAF
TRBV16	TRBJ2-7	ASSQSGRREQY
TRBV6-5	TRBJ2-1	ASSPRGTSQGEQF
TRBV30	TRBJ2-7	AWSVELYEQY
TRBV7-6	TRBJ1-1	ASSLATGNTEAF
TRBV7-6	TRBJ2-5	ASSLRTPETQY
TRBV6-5	TRBJ1-6	ASGIQSSYNSPLH
TRBV5-5	TRBJ1-1	ASSLGAGTEAF
TRBV27	TRBJ1-4	ASSLSGGGLATNEKLF
TRBV29-1	TRBJ1-1	SVGRGNTEAF
TRBV9	TRBJ1-1	ASSAGTGNTEAF
TRBV18	TRBJ2-3	ASSPPTSGVSTDTQY
TRBV15	TRBJ1-5	ATSSRNTGDRQPQH
TRBV28	TRBJ2-3	ASSPHVAGRDTDTQY
TRBV30	TRBJ2-1	AWATDSSVYNEQF
TRBV28	TRBJ2-1	ASPDRVGGEQF
TRBV15	TRBJ1-4	ATSRDQAGVEKLF
TRBV5-4	TRBJ2-6	ASSLGGSGANVLT
TRBV27	TRBJ1-4	ASSLSTDNEKLF
TRBV5-4	TRBJ2-1	ASQKNRGVKVDEQF
TRBV9	TRBJ2-1	ASSAGLAGTNEQF
TRBV5-1	TRBJ2-7	ASSLTGQVPYEQY
TRBV4-1	TRBJ2-7	ASSQDIGTGFPYEQY
TRBV7-3	TRBJ2-5	ASSLGSTGQETQY
TRBV4-3	TRBJ1-1	ASSHQVLGDTEAF
TRBV5-1	TRBJ1-2	ASSWGQGYGYT
TRBV27	TRBJ1-1	ASSLYRGTEAF
TRBV10-2	TRBJ2-7	ASSRPRTGFSEQY
TRBV18	TRBJ1-6	ASSPQRESPLH
TRBV19	TRBJ2-7	ASERTGGLYEQY
TRBV5-1	TRBJ2-3	ASSLGQGGADTQY
TRBV3-1/TRBV3-2	TRBJ2-1	ASTQRKAGGAGEQF